This T cell receptor beta chain was captured in a study of blood T cell repertoires in COVID-19. As for the study in general: PBMCs, B-cell-depleted T cells, or T cells were the source of the cDNA or gDNA that made up the material.

The CDR3 has 15 amino acids. V lost 3 bases, J lost 0 bases, and 8 bases lay in between. The germline gives CDR1 ENHRY, CDR2 SYGVKD. Produced via immunoSEQ multiplex PCR; TCRdb's table is partial and in-frame only. The sample holds 300,000 to 350,000 clones, approximately 83% seen once. Those enrolled, adults aged roughly 18 to 89 years, came from fewer than 25 US areas. Cohort placement rested on clinical history that participants reported themselves. This clonotype originated in a woman aged 40 to 55 with acute COVID-19. Source material: PBMCs or T cells enriched from blood (not recorded which). This chain joins TRBV10-3 and TRBJ1-4; no firm D call. The CDR3 DNA reads as TGTGCCATCAGTGACACGGTTGCAACTAATGAAAAACTGTTTTTT. Translating gives CAISDTVATNEKLFF.